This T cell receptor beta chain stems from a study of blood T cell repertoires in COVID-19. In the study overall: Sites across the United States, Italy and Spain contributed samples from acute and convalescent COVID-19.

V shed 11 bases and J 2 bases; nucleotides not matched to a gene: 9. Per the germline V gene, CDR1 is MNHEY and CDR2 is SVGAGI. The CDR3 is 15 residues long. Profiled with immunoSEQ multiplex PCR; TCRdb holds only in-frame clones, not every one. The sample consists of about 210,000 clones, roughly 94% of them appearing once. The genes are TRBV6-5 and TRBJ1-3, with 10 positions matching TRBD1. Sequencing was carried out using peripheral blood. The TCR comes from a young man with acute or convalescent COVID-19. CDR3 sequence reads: CAAMDRGKTGNTIYF. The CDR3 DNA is TGTGCCGCCATGGACAGGGGGAAAACTGGAAACACCATATATTTT.